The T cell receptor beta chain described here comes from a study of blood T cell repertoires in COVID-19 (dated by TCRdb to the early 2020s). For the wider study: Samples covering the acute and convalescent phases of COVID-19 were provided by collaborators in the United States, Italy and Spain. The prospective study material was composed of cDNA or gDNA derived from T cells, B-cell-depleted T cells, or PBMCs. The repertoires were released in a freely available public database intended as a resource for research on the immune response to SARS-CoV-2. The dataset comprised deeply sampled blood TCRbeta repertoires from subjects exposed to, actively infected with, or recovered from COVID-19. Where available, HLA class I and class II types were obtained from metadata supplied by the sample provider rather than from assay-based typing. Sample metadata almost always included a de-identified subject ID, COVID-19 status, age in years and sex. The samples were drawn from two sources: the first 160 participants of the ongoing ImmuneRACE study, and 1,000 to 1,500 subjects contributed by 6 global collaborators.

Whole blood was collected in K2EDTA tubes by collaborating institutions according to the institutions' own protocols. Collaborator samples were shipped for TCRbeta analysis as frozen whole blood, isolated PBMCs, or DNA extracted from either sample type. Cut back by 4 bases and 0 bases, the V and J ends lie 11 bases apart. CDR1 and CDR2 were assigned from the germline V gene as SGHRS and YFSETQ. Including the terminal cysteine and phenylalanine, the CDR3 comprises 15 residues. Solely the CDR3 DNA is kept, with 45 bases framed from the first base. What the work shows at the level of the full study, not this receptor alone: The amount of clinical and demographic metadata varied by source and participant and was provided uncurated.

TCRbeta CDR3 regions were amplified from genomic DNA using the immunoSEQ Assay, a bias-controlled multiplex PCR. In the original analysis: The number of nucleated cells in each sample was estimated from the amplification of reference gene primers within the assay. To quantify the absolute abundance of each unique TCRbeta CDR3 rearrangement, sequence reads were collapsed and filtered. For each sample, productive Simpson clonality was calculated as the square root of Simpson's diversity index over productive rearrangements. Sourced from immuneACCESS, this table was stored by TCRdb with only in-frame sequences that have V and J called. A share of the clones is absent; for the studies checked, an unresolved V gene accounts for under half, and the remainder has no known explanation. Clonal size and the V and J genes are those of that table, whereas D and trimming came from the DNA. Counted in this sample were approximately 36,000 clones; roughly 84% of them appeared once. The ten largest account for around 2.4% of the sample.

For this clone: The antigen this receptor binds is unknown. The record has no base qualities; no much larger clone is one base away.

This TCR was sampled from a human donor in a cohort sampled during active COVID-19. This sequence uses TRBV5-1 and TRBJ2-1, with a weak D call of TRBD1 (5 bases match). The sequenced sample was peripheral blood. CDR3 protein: CASSPGGASYNEQFF. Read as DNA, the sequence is TGCGCCAGCAGCCCTGGTGGGGCCTCCTACAATGAGCAGTTCTTC.